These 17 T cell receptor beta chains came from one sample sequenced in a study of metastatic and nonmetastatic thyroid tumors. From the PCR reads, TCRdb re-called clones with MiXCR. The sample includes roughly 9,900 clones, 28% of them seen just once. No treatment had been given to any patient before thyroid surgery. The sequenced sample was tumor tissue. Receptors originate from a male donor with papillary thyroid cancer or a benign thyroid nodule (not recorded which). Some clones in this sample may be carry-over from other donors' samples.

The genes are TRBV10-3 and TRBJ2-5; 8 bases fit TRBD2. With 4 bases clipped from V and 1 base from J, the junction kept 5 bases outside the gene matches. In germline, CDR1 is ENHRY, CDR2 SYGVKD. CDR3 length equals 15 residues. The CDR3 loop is CAISATGGPQETQYF. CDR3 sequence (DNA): TGTGCCATCAGTGCGACGGGAGGGCCCCAAGAGACCCAGTACTTC.

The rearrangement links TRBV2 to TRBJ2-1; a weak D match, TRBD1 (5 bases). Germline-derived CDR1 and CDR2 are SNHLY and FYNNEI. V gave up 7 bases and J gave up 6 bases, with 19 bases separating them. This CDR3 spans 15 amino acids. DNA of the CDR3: TGTGCCAGCACCCTTAGAAGGGGATCCCTCAATGAGCAGTTCTTC. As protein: CASTLRRGSLNEQFF.

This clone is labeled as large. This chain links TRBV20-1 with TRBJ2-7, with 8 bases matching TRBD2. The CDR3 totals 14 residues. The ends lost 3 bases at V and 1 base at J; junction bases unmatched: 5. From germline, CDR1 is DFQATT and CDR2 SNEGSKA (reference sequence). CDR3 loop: CSASYSGNSYEQYV. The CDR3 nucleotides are TGCAGTGCTAGTTATAGCGGGAATTCCTACGAGCAGTACGTC.

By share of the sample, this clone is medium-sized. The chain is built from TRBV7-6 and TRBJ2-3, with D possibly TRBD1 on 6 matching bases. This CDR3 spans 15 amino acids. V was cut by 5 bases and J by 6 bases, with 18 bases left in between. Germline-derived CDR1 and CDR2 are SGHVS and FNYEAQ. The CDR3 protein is CASSPGTSSLDTQYF. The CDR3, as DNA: TGTGCCAGCAGCCCCGGGACATCCTCTCTGGATACGCAGTATTTT.

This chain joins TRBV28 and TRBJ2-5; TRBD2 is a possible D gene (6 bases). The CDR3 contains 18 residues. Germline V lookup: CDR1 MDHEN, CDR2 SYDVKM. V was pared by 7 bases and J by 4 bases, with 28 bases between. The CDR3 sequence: CASTYLYGRDRSGETQYF. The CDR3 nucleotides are TGTGCCAGCACCTACTTGTACGGGCGGGACCGAAGTGGAGAGACCCAGTACTTC.

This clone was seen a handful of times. This chain's CDR3 is CASSSTGGGYGYTF. In DNA form, the CDR3 reads TGTGCCAGCAGTTCCACAGGGGGAGGCTATGGCTACACCTTC. The V and J genes are TRBV28 and TRBJ1-2; 8 positions agree with TRBD1. The trim removed 4 bases at V and 4 bases at J, leaving 5 bases unmatched. Germline CDR1 MDHEN, CDR2 SYDVKM. The length of the CDR3 is 14 residues.

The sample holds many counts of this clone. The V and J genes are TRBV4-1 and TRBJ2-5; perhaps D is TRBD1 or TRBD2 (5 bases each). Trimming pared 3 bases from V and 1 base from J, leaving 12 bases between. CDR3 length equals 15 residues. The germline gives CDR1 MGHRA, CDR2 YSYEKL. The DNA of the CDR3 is TGCGCCAGCAGCCATAACCGGGACGTCCAAGAGACCCAGTACTTC. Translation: CASSHNRDVQETQYF.

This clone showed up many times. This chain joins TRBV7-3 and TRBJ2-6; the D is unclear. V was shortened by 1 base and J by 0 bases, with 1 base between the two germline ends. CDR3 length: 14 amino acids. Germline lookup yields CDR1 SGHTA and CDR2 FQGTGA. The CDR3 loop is CASSLNSGANVLTF. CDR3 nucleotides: TGTGCCAGCAGCTTAAACTCTGGGGCCAACGTCCTGACTTTC.

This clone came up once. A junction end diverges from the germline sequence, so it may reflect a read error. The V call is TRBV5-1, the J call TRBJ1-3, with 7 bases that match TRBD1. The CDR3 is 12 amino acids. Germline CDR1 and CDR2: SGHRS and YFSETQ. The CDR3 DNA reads TGTGCCAGCAGCACCACAGGGGCGCCTCGATATTTT. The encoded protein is CASSTTGAPRYF. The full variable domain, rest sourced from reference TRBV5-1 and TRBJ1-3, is KAGVTQTPRYLIKTRGQQVTLSCSPISGHRSVSWYQQTPGQGLQFLFEYFSETQRNKGNFPGRFSGRQFSNSRSEMNVSTLELGDSALYLCASSTTGAPRYFGEGSWLTVV.

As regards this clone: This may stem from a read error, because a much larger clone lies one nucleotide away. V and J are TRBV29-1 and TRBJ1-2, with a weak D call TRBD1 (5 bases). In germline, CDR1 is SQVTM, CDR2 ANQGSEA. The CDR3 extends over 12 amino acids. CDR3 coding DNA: TGCAGCGCTCTACGGGACGACTATGGCTACGCCTTC. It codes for CSALRDDYGYAF.

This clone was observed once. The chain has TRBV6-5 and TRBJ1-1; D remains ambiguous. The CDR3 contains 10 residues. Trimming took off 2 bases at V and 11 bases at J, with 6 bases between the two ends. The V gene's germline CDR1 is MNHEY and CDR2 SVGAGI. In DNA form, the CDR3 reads TGTGCCAGCAGTTACACGGGGGCTTTCTTT. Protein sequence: CASSYTGAFF.

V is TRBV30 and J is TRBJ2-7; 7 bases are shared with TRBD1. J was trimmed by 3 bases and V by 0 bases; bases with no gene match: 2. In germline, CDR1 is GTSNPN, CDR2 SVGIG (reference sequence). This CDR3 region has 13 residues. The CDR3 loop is CAWSVAGGYEQYF. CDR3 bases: TGTGCCTGGAGTGTAGCAGGGGGCTACGAGCAGTACTTC.

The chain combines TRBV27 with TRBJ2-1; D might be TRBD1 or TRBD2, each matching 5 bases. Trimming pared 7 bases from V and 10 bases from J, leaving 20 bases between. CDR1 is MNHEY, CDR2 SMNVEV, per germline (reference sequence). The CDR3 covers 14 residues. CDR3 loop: CASNPLAGAFEQFF. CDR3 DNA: TGTGCCAGCAACCCCCTAGCTGGGGCTTTCGAGCAGTTCTTC.

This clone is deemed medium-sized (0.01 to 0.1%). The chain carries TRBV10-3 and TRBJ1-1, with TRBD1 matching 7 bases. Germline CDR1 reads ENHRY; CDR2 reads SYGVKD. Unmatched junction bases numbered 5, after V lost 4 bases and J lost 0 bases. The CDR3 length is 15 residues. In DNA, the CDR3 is TGTGCCATCAGTGGACAGGGAGGAATGAACACTGAAGCTTTCTTT. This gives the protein CAISGQGGMNTEAFF.

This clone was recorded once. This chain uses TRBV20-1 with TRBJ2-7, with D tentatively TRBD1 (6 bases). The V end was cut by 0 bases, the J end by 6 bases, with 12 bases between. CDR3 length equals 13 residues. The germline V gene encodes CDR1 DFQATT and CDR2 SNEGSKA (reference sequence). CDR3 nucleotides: TGCAGTGCTAGAGATATTGGGGACACCGAGCAGTACTTC. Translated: CSARDIGDTEQYF.

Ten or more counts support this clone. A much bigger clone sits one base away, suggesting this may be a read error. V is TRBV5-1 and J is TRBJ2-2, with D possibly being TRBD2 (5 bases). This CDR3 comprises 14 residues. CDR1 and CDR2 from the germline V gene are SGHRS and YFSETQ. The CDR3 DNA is TGCGCCAGCAGGGACTCTCTGAACACCGGGAAGCTGTTTTTT. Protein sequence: CASRDSLNTGKLFF.

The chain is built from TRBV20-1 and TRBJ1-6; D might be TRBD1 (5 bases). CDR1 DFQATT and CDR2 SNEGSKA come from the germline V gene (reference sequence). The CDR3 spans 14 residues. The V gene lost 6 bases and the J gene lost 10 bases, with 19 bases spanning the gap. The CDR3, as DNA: TGCAGTGCGTCCTCGGGGGAGGAGTCCTCACCCCTCCACTTT. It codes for CSASSGEESSPLHF.